This TCR beta chain originates from a study of T cells after yellow fever vaccination. Each CDR3 protein gets one entry after TCRdb re-called the 5' RACE reads with MiXCR. The sample lists some 600,000 distinct CDR3 sequences; roughly 17% were seen once. This clonotype turned up a few times. The sequence was collected from a man in his late teens or twenties who received the YFV17D yellow fever vaccine. The source was PBMCs, collected 5 to 6 days after the first yellow fever vaccination.

CDR3 loop: CASSQDLVQNNSPLHF. CDR3 nucleotides: TGCGCCAGCAGCCAAGATTTGGTACAGAATAATTCACCCCTCCACTTT. This chain joins TRBV4-3 and TRBJ1-6; D remains ambiguous. This CDR3 is 16 amino acids long. Germline V gives CDR1 LGHNA, CDR2 YSLEER. With 0 bases removed from V and 5 bases from J, the gap between germline ends came to 11 bases.